This entry lists 17 T cell receptor beta chains sequenced from one sample in a study of T cell repertoires in cytomegalovirus infection. These receptors are not linked to any known antigen. One entry per CDR3 protein results from TCRdb running MiXCR on the reads. Of fewer than 850,000 distinct CDR3 sequences listed, almost 30% are singletons. This specimen was cultured CD8+ T cells from PBMCs, taken from culture after CMV antigen stimulation. These TCRs come from a human donor in good health (CMV status not recorded). Some clones in this sample may be carry-over from other donors' samples.

The table lists this clonotype with many counts. The chain combines TRBV6-6 with TRBJ2-5; weak D call: TRBD1 (6 bases). CDR3 length: 15 residues. Germline CDR1 is MNHNY and CDR2 is SVGAGI (reference sequence). Deletions cut 8 bases from V and 1 base from J, with 17 bases between. The CDR3 is CASGARQGIQETQYF. CDR3 nucleotide sequence: TGTGCCAGCGGGGCCCGCCAGGGGATCCAAGAGACCCAGTACTTC.

The chain uses TRBV7-2 and TRBJ2-3; 9 nucleotides align to TRBD1. After removal of 6 bases from V and 4 bases from J, the junction contained 14 bases not matched to a gene. CDR3 length equals 17 residues. In germline, CDR1 is SGHTA, CDR2 FQGNSA. The CDR3 region is CASRHLGTGIPPDTQYF. The DNA for the CDR3 is TGTGCCAGCAGGCATTTAGGGACAGGGATCCCCCCAGATACGCAGTATTTT.

The CDR3 region has the DNA TGTGCCACCAGCAGAGATCTAGTTACCGAGCAGTACGTC. Its translation: CATSRDLVTEQYV. This chain connects TRBV15 to TRBJ2-7, with D unresolved. Germline assignment: CDR1 LNHNV and CDR2 YYDKDF (reference sequence). Trimming took 0 bases from V and 6 from J, leaving 9 bases between them. The CDR3 covers 13 residues.

V gene TRBV6-2 or TRBV6-3 combines with J gene TRBJ2-2; TRBD1 is a possible D gene (6 bases). V lost 7 bases and J 6 bases, leaving 18 bases between the germline ends. The V gene's germline CDR1 is MNHEY and CDR2 SVGEGT. The CDR3 is made up of 15 amino acids. The CDR3 DNA reads TGTGCCAGCACCTCCCGGGACACCGTGGCCGGGGAGCTGTTTTTT. Translated: CASTSRDTVAGELFF.

CDR3 nucleotide sequence: TGTGCCAGCAGTTCTATGGTCCTTCACAGGAAAGCTAATGAAAAACTGTTTTTT. It translates to CASSSMVLHRKANEKLFF. This rearrangement joins TRBV28 to TRBJ1-4; D may be TRBD1 (5 bases). V was clipped by 4 bases and J by 3 bases, with 21 bases between them. CDR1 is MDHEN and CDR2 is SYDVKM in the germline V gene. This CDR3 comprises 18 residues. Based on the CDR3 plus reference TRBV28 and TRBJ1-4, the full variable domain is DVKVTQSSRYLVKRTGEKVFLECVQDMDHENMFWYRQDPGLGLRLIYFSYDVKMKEKGDIPEGYSVSREKKERFSLILESASTNQTSMYLCASSSMVLHRKANEKLFFGSGTQLSVL.

This chain joins TRBV27 and TRBJ2-5, with D possibly matching TRBD1 (6 bases). Germline V gene sequence: CDR1 MNHEY, CDR2 SMNVEV (reference sequence). This CDR3 region has 12 residues. V lost 4 bases and J 7 bases, leaving 10 bases between the germline ends. The chain's CDR3 is CASSSQGGTQYF. The CDR3 DNA is TGTGCCAGCAGTTCACAGGGCGGGACCCAGTACTTC.

This clonotype showed up many times. The V call is TRBV6-1, the J call TRBJ2-7; D perhaps matches TRBD1 (5 bases). CDR3 length: 14 residues. The V end lost 2 bases, the J end lost 2 bases, and 10 bases lay between the germline ends. Germline CDR1 MNHNS, CDR2 SASEGT. CDR3 coding DNA: TGTGCCAGCAGTGAATTCTGGGGCACCTACGAGCAGTACGTC. Its translation: CASSEFWGTYEQYV.

The genes are TRBV6-8 and TRBJ1-5; D is ambiguous. The V and J ends lost 7 bases and 4 bases respectively, with 17 bases between them. The CDR3 is 15 amino acids. CDR1 is MNHGY and CDR2 is SAAAGT in the germline V gene. In DNA, the CDR3 is TGTGCCAGCACCCCCGGGGTCATAGGTAATCAGCCCCAGCATTTT. Translated: CASTPGVIGNQPQHF.

This clonotype came up a few times. The chain employs TRBV7-9 and TRBJ2-7; no reliable D call. The CDR3 has 13 residues. Per germline, CDR1 SEHNR and CDR2 FQNEAQ (reference sequence). Trimming pared 1 base from V and 6 bases from J, leaving 10 bases between. The CDR3 DNA is TGTGCCAGCAGCTTAGGCCAAATCGGCGAGCAGTACGTC. It encodes CASSLGQIGEQYV.

This clonotype has only a few counts. The gene calls are TRBV5-1 and TRBJ2-1, with D perhaps TRBD1 or TRBD2 (5 bases each). V was pared by 0 bases and J by 4 bases, with 17 bases between. The CDR3 has 17 amino acids. Germline CDR1 is SGHRS and CDR2 is YFSETQ. CDR3 loop: CASSLEPGPTSYNEQFF. The CDR3 coding sequence is TGCGCCAGCAGCTTGGAACCGGGACCTACCTCTTACAATGAGCAGTTCTTC. The full variable domain, with the rest looked up from reference TRBV5-1 and TRBJ2-1, is KAGVTQTPRYLIKTRGQQVTLSCSPISGHRSVSWYQQTPGQGLQFLFEYFSETQRNKGNFPGRFSGRQFSNSRSEMNVSTLELGDSALYLCASSLEPGPTSYNEQFFGPGTRLTVL.

The chain carries TRBV4-1 and TRBJ1-1; D might be TRBD1 (6 bases). Germline loops: CDR1 MGHRA, CDR2 YSYEKL. The CDR3 spans 13 residues. V was cut by 9 bases and J by 8 bases, with 19 bases left in between. CDR3 residues: CASRQTGVPEAFF. The CDR3 DNA is TGCGCCAGTCGGCAGACAGGCGTCCCCGAAGCTTTCTTT.

Only one count was recorded for this clonotype. The chain couples TRBV6-5 to TRBJ2-2, with D perhaps matching TRBD1 (5 bases). V shed 4 bases and J shed 6 bases, with 9 bases lying between them. This CDR3 region has 13 residues. Germline V lookup: CDR1 MNHEY, CDR2 SVGAGI. CDR3 amino acids: CASSFQTAGELFF. The CDR3 DNA is TGTGCCAGCAGTTTCCAGACAGCCGGGGAGCTGTTTTTT.

This sequence joins TRBV7-9 and TRBJ2-1; D is ambiguous. V lost 5 bases, J lost 0 bases, and 14 bases lay in between. Per germline, CDR1 SEHNR and CDR2 FQNEAQ (reference sequence). The length of the CDR3 is 16 residues. CDR3 protein: CASSPDLRYSYNEQFF. In DNA, the CDR3 is TGTGCCAGCAGCCCCGACCTGCGGTACTCCTACAATGAGCAGTTCTTC.

For this clonotype: The CDR3 does not close with the conserved phenylalanine or tryptophan, likely indicating a read error. V is TRBV28 and J is TRBJ1-3; D might be TRBD1 (5 bases). Looked up from germline, CDR1 is MDHEN and CDR2 is SYDVKM. V was cut by 3 bases and J by 6 bases, with 15 bases left in between. This CDR3 is built from 15 residues. CDR3 sequence (DNA): TGTGCCAGCAGTTTCGAGGGGCGTCCAGAAAACACCATATATATT. Its protein product is CASSFEGRPENTIYI.

V usage is TRBV6-1 and J usage is TRBJ1-1; TRBD1 matches at 8 bases. CDR1 and CDR2 (germline): MNHNS, SASEGT. The V segment lost 7 bases and the J segment 6 bases; nucleotides outside the gene matches: 7. This CDR3 is built from 13 residues. CDR3 sequence: CASNRQGRAEAFF. In DNA, the CDR3 is TGTGCCAGCAATCGACAGGGGCGAGCTGAAGCTTTCTTT.

In this sample, this clonotype turned up a few times. Lacking the conserved final phenylalanine or tryptophan, this CDR3 likely reflects a read error. The limits of the CDR3 on the DNA are not certain, so only TCRdb's listed CDR3 is given. The chain couples TRBV5-6 to TRBJ2-7; TRBD1, as called in the table, went unchecked against the DNA. The V gene's germline CDR1 is SGHDT and CDR2 YYEEEE. The CDR3 is 11 amino acids in total, end residues counted. The CDR3 here is CASSPRDEGGT.

The J gene is TRBJ2-5, the V gene TRBV6-5; 7 bases match TRBD1. V lost 0 bases, J lost 2 bases, and 15 bases stayed unmatched. This CDR3 region has 19 residues. CDR1 is MNHEY and CDR2 is SVGAGI in the germline V gene. The CDR3 here is CASSYSQVVAGGWQETQYF. The DNA of the CDR3 is TGTGCCAGCAGTTACTCTCAAGTGGTCGCAGGGGGTTGGCAAGAGACCCAGTACTTC.